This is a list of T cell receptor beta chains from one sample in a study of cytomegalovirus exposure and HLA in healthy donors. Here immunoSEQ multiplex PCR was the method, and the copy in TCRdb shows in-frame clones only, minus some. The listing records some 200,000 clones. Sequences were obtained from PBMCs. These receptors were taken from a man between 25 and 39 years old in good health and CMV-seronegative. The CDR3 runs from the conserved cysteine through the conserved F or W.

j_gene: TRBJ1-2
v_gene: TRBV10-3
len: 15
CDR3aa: CAINVGTGTSYGYTF

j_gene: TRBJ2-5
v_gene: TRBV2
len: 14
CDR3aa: CASSETPREETQYF

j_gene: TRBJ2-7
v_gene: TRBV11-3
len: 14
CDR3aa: CASSRQGSSYEQYF

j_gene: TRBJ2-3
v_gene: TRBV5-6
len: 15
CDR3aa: CASSSGTGGADTQYF

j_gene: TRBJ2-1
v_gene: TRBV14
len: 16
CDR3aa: CASSLYGTGAYNEQFF

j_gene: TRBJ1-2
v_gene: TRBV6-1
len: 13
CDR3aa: CASSEVGARGYTF

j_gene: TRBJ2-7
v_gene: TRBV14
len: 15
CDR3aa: CASSPGQGAGGEQYF

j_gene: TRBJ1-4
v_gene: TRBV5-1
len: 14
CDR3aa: CASSLTSTNEKLFF

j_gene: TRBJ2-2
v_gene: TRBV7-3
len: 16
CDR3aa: CASSSSGTGDTGELFF

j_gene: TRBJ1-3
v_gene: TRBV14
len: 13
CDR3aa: CASSSLAGATIYF

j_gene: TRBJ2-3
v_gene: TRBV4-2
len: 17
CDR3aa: CASSQDQLAGPTDTQYF

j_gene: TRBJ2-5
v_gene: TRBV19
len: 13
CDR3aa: CASSGQGWETQYF

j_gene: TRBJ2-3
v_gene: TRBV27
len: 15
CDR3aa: CASSFFGGGGDTQYF

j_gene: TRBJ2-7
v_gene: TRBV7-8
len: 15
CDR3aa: CASSRGGTAAYEQYF

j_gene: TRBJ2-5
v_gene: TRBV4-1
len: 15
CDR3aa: CASSQDRGVSETQYF

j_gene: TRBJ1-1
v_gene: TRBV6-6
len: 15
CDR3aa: CASTKTGGVGTEAFF

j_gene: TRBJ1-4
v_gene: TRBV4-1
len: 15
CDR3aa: CASSRQQETNEKLFF

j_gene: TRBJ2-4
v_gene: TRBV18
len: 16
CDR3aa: CASSTQQDQAHNIQYF

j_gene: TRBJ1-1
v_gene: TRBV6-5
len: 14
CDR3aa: CASSYEQGWTEAFF

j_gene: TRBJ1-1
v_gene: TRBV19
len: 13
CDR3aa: CASSIVMNTEAFF

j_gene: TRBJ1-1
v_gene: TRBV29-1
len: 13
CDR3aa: CSVGRPENTEAFF

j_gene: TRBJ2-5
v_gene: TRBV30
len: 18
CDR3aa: CAWSEGLAGAAQGETQYF

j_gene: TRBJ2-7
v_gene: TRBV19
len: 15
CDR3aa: CASSGELAGPYEQYF

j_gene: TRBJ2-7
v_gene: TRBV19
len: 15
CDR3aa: CASSDRGLAGYEQYF

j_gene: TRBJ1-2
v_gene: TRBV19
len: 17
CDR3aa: CASSMAGAGQLTYGYTF

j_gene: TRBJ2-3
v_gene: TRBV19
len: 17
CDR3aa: CASSIGGAGGFTDTQYF

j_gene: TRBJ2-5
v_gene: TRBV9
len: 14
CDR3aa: CASSAPDIQETQYF

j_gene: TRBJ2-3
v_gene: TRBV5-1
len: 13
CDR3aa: CASSLSSTDTQYF

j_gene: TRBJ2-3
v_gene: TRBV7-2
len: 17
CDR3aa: CASSLFGGRGGQATQYF

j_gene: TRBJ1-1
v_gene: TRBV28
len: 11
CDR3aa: CASSSNTEAFF

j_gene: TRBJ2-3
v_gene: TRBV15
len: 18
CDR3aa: CATSKRPTSGDRTDTQYF

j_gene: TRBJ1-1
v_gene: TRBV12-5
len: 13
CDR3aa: CASGFGGGTEAFF

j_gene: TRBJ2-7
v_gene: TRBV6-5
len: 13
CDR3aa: CASRRQGAHEQYF

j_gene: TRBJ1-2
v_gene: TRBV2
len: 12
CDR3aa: CANRTGHYGYTF

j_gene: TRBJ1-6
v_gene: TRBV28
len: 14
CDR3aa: CASLDTLNNSPLHF

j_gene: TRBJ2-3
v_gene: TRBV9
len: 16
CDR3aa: CASSVAGTSGTDTQYF

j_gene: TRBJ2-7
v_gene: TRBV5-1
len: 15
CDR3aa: CASSLAAGGNGEQYF

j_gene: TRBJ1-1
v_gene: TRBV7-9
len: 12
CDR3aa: CASSLVSAEAFF

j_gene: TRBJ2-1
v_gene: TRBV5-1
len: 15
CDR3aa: CANSLASLTYNEQFF

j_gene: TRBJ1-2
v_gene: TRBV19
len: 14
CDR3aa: CASRGQDDNYGYTF

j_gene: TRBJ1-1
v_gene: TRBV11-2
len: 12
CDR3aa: CASSLDETEAFF

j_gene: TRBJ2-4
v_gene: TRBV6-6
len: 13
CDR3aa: CASRREGGSIQYF

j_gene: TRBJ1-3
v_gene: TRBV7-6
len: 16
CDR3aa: CASSTRGGFAGNTIYF

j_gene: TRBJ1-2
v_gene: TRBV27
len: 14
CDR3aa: CASSLGGLSYGYTF

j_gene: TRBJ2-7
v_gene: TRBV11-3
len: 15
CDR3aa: CASSLEGRGLDEQYF

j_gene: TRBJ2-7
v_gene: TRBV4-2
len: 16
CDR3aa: CASSQATGTQLYEQYF

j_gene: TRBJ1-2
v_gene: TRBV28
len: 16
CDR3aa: CASSLSVTGGDYGYTF

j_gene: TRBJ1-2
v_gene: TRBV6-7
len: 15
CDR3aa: CASSYEGGFWYGYTF

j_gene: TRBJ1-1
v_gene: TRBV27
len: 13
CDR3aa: CASSRGGNTEAFF

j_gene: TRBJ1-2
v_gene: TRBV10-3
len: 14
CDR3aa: CAISDTGRGYGYTF

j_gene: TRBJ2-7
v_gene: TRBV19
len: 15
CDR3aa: CASSIGLAGTYEQYF

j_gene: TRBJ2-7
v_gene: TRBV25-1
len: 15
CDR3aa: CASSSRRQNSYEQYF

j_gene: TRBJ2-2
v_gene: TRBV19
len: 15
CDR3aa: CAGGGGSLRPGELFF

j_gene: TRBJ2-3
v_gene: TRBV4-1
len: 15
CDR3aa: CASSYVAGGPDTQYF

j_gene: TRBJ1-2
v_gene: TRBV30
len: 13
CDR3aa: CAWRLTTIYGYTF

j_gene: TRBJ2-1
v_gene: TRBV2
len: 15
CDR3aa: CASSEVGFSYNEQFF

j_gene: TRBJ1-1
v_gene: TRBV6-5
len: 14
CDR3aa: CASTAGQGFTQAFF

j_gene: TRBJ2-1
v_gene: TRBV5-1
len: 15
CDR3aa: CASSPGTSGSNEQFF

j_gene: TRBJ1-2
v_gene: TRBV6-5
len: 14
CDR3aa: CASSFGRGDYGYTF

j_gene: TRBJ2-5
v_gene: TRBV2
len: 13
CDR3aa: CASSEDSAETQYF